The 28 T cell receptor beta chains listed next were all sequenced from one sample in a study of T-cell reconstitution after alpha-beta-depleted transplantation in children. Unique molecular identifiers were used to barcode this TCRbeta library. MiXCR, run by TCRdb on the PCR reads, gives a single entry per CDR3 protein. Among about 440,000 distinct CDR3 sequences listed, around 46% were seen once. The sample was PBMCs, taken before TCRalphabeta/CD19-depleted stem cell transplant. These receptors were obtained from a girl aged 2 to 10 with aplastic anemia, due to receive a stem cell transplant.

This clonotype was counted ten times or more. The gene calls are TRBV10-3 and TRBJ2-1; the match to TRBD2 covers 10 bases. V was pared by 10 bases and J by 8 bases, with 14 bases of the junction left unmatched. Germline V CDR1 and CDR2: ENHRY, SYGVKD. The CDR3 sequence is 15 residues long. The CDR3 bases are TGTGCCAGTCGAGCGGGAGGGATGCAATTTTATGAGCAGTTCTTC. Its protein is CASRAGGMQFYEQFF.

This clonotype was seen many times. This chain links TRBV20-1 with TRBJ2-3; TRBD1 is a possible D gene (6 bases). The CDR3 is made up of 12 amino acids. V lost 7 bases, J lost 7 bases, and 15 bases lay in between. Germline assignment: CDR1 DFQATT and CDR2 SNEGSKA (reference sequence). The CDR3 loop is CSGSLGANTQYF. The CDR3 bases are TGCAGTGGCTCTCTGGGGGCAAATACGCAGTATTTT.

The table lists this clonotype with a count of one. The rearrangement links TRBV7-2 to TRBJ2-4; D is possibly TRBD2 (6 bases). Germline CDR1 SGHTA, CDR2 FQGNSA. The CDR3 spans 16 residues. Trimming removed 2 bases at V and 5 bases at J, with 16 bases between. In DNA form, the CDR3 reads TGTGCCAGCAGCTTAACCCGGGGGTTTCGCGAAAACATTCAGTACTTC. Its translation is CASSLTRGFRENIQYF. Using reference TRBV7-2 and TRBJ2-4 for the parts outside the CDR3, the full variable domain is GAGVSQSPSNKVTEKGKDVELRCDPISGHTALYWYRQSLGQGLEFLIYFQGNSAPDKSGLPSDRFSAERTGGSVSTLTIQRTQQEDSAVYLCASSLTRGFRENIQYFGAGTRLSVL.

The gene calls are TRBV7-9 and TRBJ1-6; D is unclear. Germline V CDR1 and CDR2: SEHNR, FQNEAQ (reference sequence). The CDR3 consists of 13 residues. The CDR3 region is CAIRLADKLALHF. In DNA form, the CDR3 reads TGTGCTATCAGGCTTGCCGATAAATTGGCCCTCCACTTT.

Only one count was recorded for this clonotype. The J gene is TRBJ2-7, the V gene TRBV7-2; TRBD1 matches at 9 bases. Looked up from germline, CDR1 is SGHTA and CDR2 is FQGNSA. This CDR3 comprises 15 residues. With V trimmed by 2 bases and J by 5 bases, 7 bases remained unmatched. CDR3 nucleotides: TGTGCCAGCAGCTTACAAGGGACAGGGATCGACGAGCAGTACTTC. Amino acid sequence: CASSLQGTGIDEQYF. Complete variable domain (other parts from reference TRBV7-2 and TRBJ2-7): GAGVSQSPSNKVTEKGKDVELRCDPISGHTALYWYRQSLGQGLEFLIYFQGNSAPDKSGLPSDRFSAERTGGSVSTLTIQRTQQEDSAVYLCASSLQGTGIDEQYFGPGTRLTVT.

The chain couples TRBV12-3 or TRBV12-4 to TRBJ1-5, with 8 bases matching TRBD1. The CDR3 contains 15 residues. V lost 6 bases, J lost 3 bases, and 7 bases stayed unmatched. In nucleotides, the CDR3 is TGTGCCAGCAGGCCGGGACAGGCCTTCAATCAGCCCCAGCATTTT. Protein: CASRPGQAFNQPQHF.

This clonotype was counted only a few times. The chain has TRBV6-5 and TRBJ2-7; 7 bases are a match to TRBD1. The CDR3 is 15 residues long. Germline loops: CDR1 MNHEY, CDR2 SVGAGI. Germline trimming cut 0 bases from V and 2 bases from J; bases unmatched to any gene: 4. CDR3 sequence (DNA): TGTGCCAGCAGTTACTCAAGACAGGGAGCCTACGAGCAGTACTTC. Its translation: CASSYSRQGAYEQYF.

This clonotype was seen repeatedly, ten times or more. The chain has TRBV6-5 and TRBJ2-5; D not certain. Germline V lookup: CDR1 MNHEY, CDR2 SVGAGI. CDR3 length equals 13 residues. Trimming stripped 0 bases from V and 3 bases from J, with 5 bases between. CDR3 DNA: TGTGCCAGCAGTTACTCTCGGAAAGAGACCCAGTACTTC. Protein product: CASSYSRKETQYF.

V is TRBV30 and J is TRBJ1-1; TRBD1 matches at 7 bases. There are 15 residues in the CDR3. The germline V gene has CDR1 GTSNPN and CDR2 SVGIG (reference sequence). The ends lost 5 bases at V and 0 bases at J; junction bases unmatched: 9. CDR3 loop: CAWCSGGTMNTEAFF. The CDR3 DNA sequence: TGTGCCTGGTGTTCAGGGGGGACCATGAACACTGAAGCTTTCTTT.

The V call is TRBV10-3, the J call TRBJ2-7; the D gene could be TRBD1 or TRBD2 (5 bases each). CDR1 and CDR2 (germline): ENHRY, SYGVKD. This CDR3 is 14 amino acids long. With 0 bases removed from V and 3 bases from J, the gap between germline ends came to 9 bases. In DNA, the CDR3 is TGTGCCATCAGTGAGTCGTGGGACGGCTACGAGCAGTACTTC. This codes for CAISESWDGYEQYF.

V and J are TRBV5-1 and TRBJ2-7; D is perhaps TRBD2 (6 bases). The V and J ends lost 4 bases and 3 bases respectively, with 14 bases between them. Germline V gene sequence: CDR1 SGHRS, CDR2 YFSETQ. The CDR3 totals 14 residues. The CDR3 here is CASSPGGLIYEQYF. CDR3 sequence (DNA): TGCGCCAGCAGCCCTGGGGGACTGATCTACGAGCAGTACTTC.

The chain employs TRBV7-8 and TRBJ2-7; the match to TRBD2 covers 10 bases. V gave up 5 bases and J gave up 0 bases; unmatched junction bases: 4. The CDR3 extends over 15 amino acids. Germline CDR1 is SGHVS and CDR2 is FQNEAQ. CDR3 in amino acids: CASSILAGFSYEQYF. For the CDR3, the DNA is TGTGCCAGCAGCATACTAGCGGGATTCTCCTACGAGCAGTACTTC.

The V gene is TRBV12-3 or TRBV12-4, the J gene TRBJ1-5; 9 bases map to TRBD1. The CDR3 covers 16 residues. J lost 1 base, V lost 5 bases, and 6 bases had no gene match. CDR3 sequence reads: CASSPSTGGSNQPQHF. Here the CDR3 DNA reads TGTGCCAGCAGTCCGTCGACAGGGGGGAGCAATCAGCCCCAGCATTTT.

This clonotype was counted at least ten times. The J gene is TRBJ2-7, the V gene TRBV9; TRBD2 matches 10 bases. CDR3 length: 15 amino acids. V was pared by 2 bases and J by 4 bases, with 6 bases of the junction left unmatched. Germline CDR1 and CDR2: SGDLS and YYNGEE. The CDR3 protein is CASSVRTSGLYEQYF. The DNA for the CDR3 is TGTGCCAGCAGCGTCCGGACTAGCGGACTTTACGAGCAGTACTTC. Complete variable domain (other parts from reference TRBV9 and TRBJ2-7): DSGVTQTPKHLITATGQRVTLRCSPRSGDLSVYWYQQSLDQGLQFLIQYYNGEERAKGNILERFSAQQFPDLHSELNLSSLELGDSALYFCASSVRTSGLYEQYFGPGTRLTVT.

The gene calls are TRBV3-1 and TRBJ2-6; no definite D call. V gave up 1 base and J gave up 1 base, with 2 bases separating them. The CDR3 sequence is 14 residues long. Germline V CDR1 and CDR2: LGHDT, YNNKEL (reference sequence). The CDR3, as DNA: TGTGCCAGCAGCCAAGTATCTGGGGCCAACGTCCTGACTTTC. Amino acid sequence: CASSQVSGANVLTF.

This clonotype turned up a few times. This chain joins TRBV4-1 and TRBJ2-5, with D perhaps being TRBD1 or TRBD2 (5 bases each). The germline V and J ends were trimmed by 4 bases and 5 bases, with 11 bases remaining between them. This CDR3 is 13 amino acids long. Germline V lookup: CDR1 MGHRA, CDR2 YSYEKL. As DNA, the CDR3 is TGCGCCAGCAGCCCTACCGAGGGGGAGACCCAGTACTTC. Its translation is CASSPTEGETQYF.

J is TRBJ1-2 and V is TRBV12-3 or TRBV12-4; 8 nucleotides agree with TRBD1. The CDR3 is made up of 17 amino acids. J lost 0 bases, V lost 2 bases, and 8 bases had no gene match. The CDR3 loop reads CASSLHPQGVSNYGYTF. In nucleotides, the CDR3 is TGTGCCAGCAGTTTACACCCACAGGGGGTTTCTAACTATGGCTACACCTTC.

The rearrangement joins TRBV20-1 to TRBJ2-3; D not certain. The CDR3 totals 14 residues. Trimming cost V 2 bases and J 6 bases, with 15 bases left between them. Germline V gives CDR1 DFQATT, CDR2 SNEGSKA (reference sequence). CDR3 sequence: CSARNFYLTDTQYF. The CDR3 DNA is TGCAGTGCTAGAAACTTCTACCTCACCGATACGCAGTATTTT.

The chain employs TRBV28 and TRBJ1-4, with D unclear. Germline V gene data show CDR1 as MDHEN and CDR2 as SYDVKM. The CDR3 spans 12 residues. Trimming removed 4 bases from V and 5 bases from J, with 5 bases in between. The CDR3 nucleotides read TGTGCCAGCAGTTACCACAATGAAAAACTGTTTTTT. Its translation is CASSYHNEKLFF. Full variable domain (outside the CDR3, taken from reference TRBV28 and TRBJ1-4): DVKVTQSSRYLVKRTGEKVFLECVQDMDHENMFWYRQDPGLGLRLIYFSYDVKMKEKGDIPEGYSVSREKKERFSLILESASTNQTSMYLCASSYHNEKLFFGSGTQLSVL.

The chain has TRBV15 and TRBJ2-1; 8 nucleotides match TRBD2. This CDR3 region has 14 residues. In germline, CDR1 is LNHNV, CDR2 YYDKDF (reference sequence). Trimming at V came to 1 base and at J to 5 bases, leaving 1 base not matched to a gene. The CDR3 DNA reads TGTGCCACCAGCAGAGCGGGAGGGAACAATGAGCAGTTCTTC. Translating gives CATSRAGGNNEQFF.

CDR3 loop: CASSLGAGRRVDTQYF. The CDR3 coding sequence is TGTGCCAGCAGCTTAGGAGCGGGACGCCGTGTGGATACGCAGTATTTT. The chain combines TRBV11-2 with TRBJ2-3; 7 positions agree with TRBD2. After removal of 1 base from V and 6 bases from J, the junction contained 10 bases not matched to a gene. Germline lookup yields CDR1 SGHAT and CDR2 FQNNGV. The CDR3 covers 16 residues.

This CDR3 is CASSGLVGQFF. CDR3 bases: TGTGCCAGCAGTGGCCTCGTTGGGCAGTTCTTC. The chain combines TRBV2 with TRBJ2-1; D call uncertain. The CDR3 is made up of 11 amino acids. The germline V gene encodes CDR1 SNHLY and CDR2 FYNNEI. The germline V and J ends were trimmed by 4 bases and 12 bases, with 10 bases remaining between them.

V is TRBV12-3 or TRBV12-4 and J is TRBJ2-5; tentative D call: TRBD2 (5 bases). This CDR3 contains 13 residues. Trimming cost V 6 bases and J 9 bases, with 17 bases left between them. The CDR3 region has the DNA TGTGCCAGCAGATCGGACGGGGATAGGGCCCAGTACTTC. Protein sequence: CASRSDGDRAQYF.

This rearrangement joins TRBV15 to TRBJ2-5; D uncertain. The CDR3 totals 11 residues. Germline V gives CDR1 LNHNV, CDR2 YYDKDF (reference sequence). V was clipped by 3 bases and J by 5 bases, with 4 bases between them. The CDR3 here is CATSREETQYF. The CDR3 nucleotides are TGTGCCACCAGCAGGGAGGAGACCCAGTACTTC. The whole variable domain, remainder taken from reference TRBV15 and TRBJ2-5, is DAMVIQNPRYQVTQFGKPVTLSCSQTLNHNVMYWYQQKSSQAPKLLFHYYDKDFNNEADTPDNFQSRRPNTSFCFLDIRSPGLGDTAMYLCATSREETQYFGPGTRLLVL.

The V gene is TRBV7-9, the J gene TRBJ2-2, with 12 bases lining up with TRBD2. This CDR3 is 16 amino acids long. J gave up 4 bases and V 5 bases, and 5 bases lay outside the gene matches. CDR1 is SEHNR, CDR2 FQNEAQ, per germline (reference sequence). For the CDR3, the DNA is TGTGCCAGCAGCCTCCCTAGCGGGAGGGTCACCGGGGAGCTGTTTTTT. Encoded protein: CASSLPSGRVTGELFF.

Comment on this clonotype: A much larger clone is a single base away; this may be a read error. J is TRBJ2-7 and V is TRBV15, with D possibly matching TRBD2 (5 bases). Germline assignment: CDR1 LNHNV and CDR2 YYDKDF (reference sequence). This CDR3 has 12 amino acids. CDR3 sequence (DNA): TGTGACACCAGCGGTCCATCGAGGGAGCAGTACTTC. Translated: CDTSGPSREQYF.

The rearrangement links TRBV7-2 to TRBJ1-3; unclear D gene. V was pared by 1 base and J by 0 bases, with 7 bases between. This CDR3 region has 15 residues. The germline V gene has CDR1 SGHTA and CDR2 FQGNSA. CDR3 sequence (DNA): TGTGCCAGCAGCTTAGACAGCGGCTCTGGAAACACCATATATTTT. Its protein product is CASSLDSGSGNTIYF. Using reference TRBV7-2 and TRBJ1-3 for the parts outside the CDR3, the full variable domain is GAGVSQSPSNKVTEKGKDVELRCDPISGHTALYWYRQSLGQGLEFLIYFQGNSAPDKSGLPSDRFSAERTGGSVSTLTIQRTQQEDSAVYLCASSLDSGSGNTIYFGEGSWLTVV.

In nucleotides, the CDR3 is TGCGCCAGCAGCTGGCGACAGGGGAGAGCAGATACGCAGTATTTT. This encodes CASSWRQGRADTQYF. The V and J genes are TRBV5-1 and TRBJ2-3; 8 nucleotides match TRBD1. Losses at the gene ends were 3 bases for V and 4 bases for J; bases not matched to a gene: 7. This CDR3 contains 15 residues. Germline loops: CDR1 SGHRS, CDR2 YFSETQ.